This T cell receptor beta chain was sequenced during a study of shared clonotypes between healthy human individuals. Turning to the study itself: Those who served as donors were a couple of women and a few men between the ages of 18 and 49.

V dropped 2 bases and J dropped 13; count of bases not matched to a gene: 12. This CDR3 is 15 amino acids long. The germline gives CDR1 MNHNY, CDR2 SVGAGI (reference sequence). Researchers ran the assay at a deep level. For every subset, genomic DNA was evenly distributed across several immunoSEQ plates. Ten immunoSEQ deep assay plates held the unsorted PBMC DNA. Some clones are missing from TCRdb's copy, which holds only in-frame ones; the method was immunoSEQ multiplex PCR. The sample has about half a million clones; around 79% are singletons. The sequenced sample consisted of PBMCs. This receptor was taken from a woman aged 35 to 49 in good health. Some clones in this sample may be carry-over from other donors' samples. The V gene is TRBV6-6, the J gene TRBJ1-2, with 11 bases that match TRBD1. The chain's CDR3 is CASSYLGGTGGWFTF. CDR3 in DNA: TGTGCCAGCAGTTACCTCGGTGGGACAGGGGGTTGGTTCACCTTC.